The 25 T cell receptor beta chains below all came from one sample that was sequenced in a study of T cell clusters in autoimmune cytopenias. TRB rearrangements were amplified by touch-down multiplex PCR with mixed TRB-A/B primers. From its re-call of the multiplex PCR reads, TCRdb lists each CDR3 protein once, without DNA. Its clone listing holds 1,100 to 1,500 distinct CDR3 sequences. Each sample's input was 250 to 300 ng genomic DNA, 30,000 to 45,000 genome equivalents. Sequenced input: peripheral blood. The receptors originated from a human donor with an autoimmune cytopenia or autoimmune hepatitis (not recorded which).

V is TRBV27 and J is TRBJ2-7; TCRdb's D call of TRBD1 is untestable without DNA. The V gene's germline CDR1 is MNHEY and CDR2 SMNVEV (reference sequence). The CDR3 has 14 amino acids. The CDR3 reads CASSYTGTGVEQYF.

This clonotype is classed as medium-sized by frequency. V gene TRBV6-5 combines with J gene TRBJ1-6. CDR1 and CDR2 from the germline V gene are MNHEY and SVGAGI. This CDR3 is built from 16 residues. The CDR3 loop is CASSYQAGMANSPLHF.

This clonotype ranks as medium-sized in terms of frequency. This rearrangement joins TRBV5-5 to TRBJ2-2; TCRdb outputs TRBD1, but without DNA this stays unchecked. Germline CDR1 SGHKS, CDR2 YYEKEE (reference sequence). CDR3 length: 15 residues. This CDR3 reads CASSLGTGNTGELFF. Full variable domain (rest looked up from reference TRBV5-5 and TRBJ2-2): DAGVTQSPTHLIKTRGQQVTLRCSPISGHKSVSWYQQVLGQGPQFIFQYYEKEERGRGNFPDRFSARQFPNYSSELNVNALLLGDSALYLCASSLGTGNTGELFFGEGSRLTVL.

The chain carries TRBV2 and TRBJ2-3; the TRBD2 assignment by TCRdb is unverifiable without DNA. From germline, CDR1 is SNHLY and CDR2 FYNNEI. This CDR3 has 13 residues. This CDR3 reads CASGQRERDTQYF. The full variable domain, completed using reference TRBV2 and TRBJ2-3, is EPEVTQTPSHQVTQMGQEVILRCVPISNHLYFYWYRQILGQKVEFLVSFYNNEISEKSEIFDDQFSVERPDGSNFTLKIRSTKLEDSAMYFCASGQRERDTQYFGPGTRLTVL.

This chain uses TRBV20-1 with TRBJ2-3; TCRdb returns TRBD2, unconfirmable since there is no DNA. Looked up from germline, CDR1 is DFQATT and CDR2 is SNEGSKA (reference sequence). This CDR3 has 17 amino acids. CDR3 region: CSASWASGRDPTDTQYF.

This clonotype is medium-sized by frequency. The rearrangement links TRBV6-1 to TRBJ1-1. In germline, CDR1 is MNHNS, CDR2 SASEGT. The CDR3 runs 15 residues. CDR3: CASPGRAGEGPEAFF.

According to its frequency, this clonotype is medium-sized. V usage is TRBV19 and J usage is TRBJ2-1; TCRdb names TRBD1, which stays unverified in the absence of DNA. CDR1 and CDR2 from the germline V gene are LNHDA and SQIVND (reference sequence). The CDR3 spans 14 residues. The CDR3 sequence is CASGDSFSYNEQFF.

According to its frequency, this clonotype is medium-sized. The J gene is TRBJ2-4, the V gene TRBV5-4. From germline, CDR1 is SGHNT and CDR2 YYREEE (reference sequence). The CDR3 spans 16 residues. CDR3 in amino acids: CASSPSRDRAKNIQYF.

The chain uses TRBV18 and TRBJ2-3; TCRdb gives TRBD1 as the D gene, but with no DNA this cannot be confirmed. Germline values: CDR1 KGHSH, CDR2 LQKENI. This CDR3 region has 15 residues. The CDR3 loop reads CASSPFPDIWDTQYF.

The chain joins TRBV7-9 to TRBJ1-6; the TCRdb D gene call, TRBD1, has no DNA to confirm it. The CDR3 extends over 18 amino acids. Per germline, CDR1 SEHNR and CDR2 FQNEAQ (reference sequence). The CDR3 reads CASSIGGKGRTLNSPLHF.

This clonotype is identified as medium-sized from frequency. The genes are TRBV5-4 and TRBJ1-2; TCRdb's D call, TRBD1, is unchecked because there is no DNA. The CDR3 covers 15 residues. CDR1 is SGHNT, CDR2 YYREEE, per germline (reference sequence). This CDR3 reads CASSSSGGLYYGYTF. The full variable domain, completed using reference TRBV5-4 and TRBJ1-2, is ETGVTQSPTHLIKTRGQQVTLRCSSQSGHNTVSWYQQALGQGPQFIFQYYREEENGRGNFPPRFSGLQFPNYSSELNVNALELDDSALYLCASSSSGGLYYGYTFGSGTRLTVV.

V is TRBV6-5 and J is TRBJ2-3; TCRdb outputs TRBD2, but without DNA this stays unchecked. The CDR3 runs to 16 residues. Germline CDR1 is MNHEY and CDR2 is SVGAGI. The CDR3 spells CASTDLGVAGEDTKYF.

By frequency, this clonotype registers large (0.1 to 1%). J is TRBJ1-2 and V is TRBV5-1; TCRdb outputs TRBD1, but without DNA this stays unchecked. Germline CDR1 reads SGHRS; CDR2 reads YFSETQ. The length of the CDR3 is 13 residues. The CDR3 loop is CASSPDQGVGYTF. The whole variable domain, filled in from reference TRBV5-1 and TRBJ1-2, reads KAGVTQTPRYLIKTRGQQVTLSCSPISGHRSVSWYQQTPGQGLQFLFEYFSETQRNKGNFPGRFSGRQFSNSRSEMNVSTLELGDSALYLCASSPDQGVGYTFGSGTRLTVV.

According to its frequency, this clonotype is medium-sized. V gene TRBV7-6 combines with J gene TRBJ2-7; the D call from TCRdb, TRBD2, cannot be confirmed without DNA. The germline CDR1 and CDR2 sequences are SGHVS and FNYEAQ. This CDR3 region has 15 residues. CDR3 sequence: CASSRLAGGRDEQYF.

The chain combines TRBV2 with TRBJ2-3; the D call from TCRdb, TRBD2, cannot be confirmed without DNA. The germline V gene encodes CDR1 SNHLY and CDR2 FYNNEI. The CDR3 runs 16 residues. The CDR3 here is CASSEGTSGGSDTQYF.

Judged by frequency, this clonotype is medium-sized (0.01 to 0.1%). J is TRBJ2-7 and V is TRBV20-1; TCRdb's assignment of TRBD1 cannot be checked, as there is no DNA. The length of the CDR3 is 16 residues. Germline CDR1 and CDR2: DFQATT and SNEGSKA (reference sequence). CDR3 sequence: CSARDSRGAPSYEQYF.

This sequence joins TRBV20-1 and TRBJ2-5; TCRdb names TRBD2, which stays unverified in the absence of DNA. This CDR3 region has 16 residues. Germline V gene sequence: CDR1 DFQATT, CDR2 SNEGSKA (reference sequence). CDR3 sequence: CSAGGGASGGKETQYF.

J is TRBJ1-1 and V is TRBV5-1; TCRdb's assignment of TRBD1 cannot be checked, as there is no DNA. Germline CDR1 is SGHRS and CDR2 is YFSETQ. The CDR3 runs 15 residues. The CDR3 spells CASSLGQAPNTEAFF.

This clonotype shows up as medium-sized by frequency. The rearrangement uses TRBV6-5 and TRBJ2-7; TCRdb names TRBD1, which stays unverified in the absence of DNA. The CDR3 consists of 15 residues. The germline CDR1 and CDR2 sequences are MNHEY and SVGAGI. CDR3 sequence: CASSYSRQGLYEQYF.

The rearrangement links TRBV15 to TRBJ2-7; lacking DNA, the TRBD1 call made by TCRdb goes unchecked. Germline V gene sequence: CDR1 LNHNV, CDR2 YYDKDF (reference sequence). The CDR3 has 15 amino acids. CDR3 protein: CATSSYGQARDEQYF.

The V call is TRBV4-2, the J call TRBJ1-1. Per the germline V gene, CDR1 is LGHNA and CDR2 is YNFKEQ. The CDR3 length is 13 residues. CDR3 sequence reads: CASSQDWNTEAFF.

The chain is built from TRBV7-2 and TRBJ1-3. The CDR3 is made up of 16 amino acids. CDR1 and CDR2 from the germline V gene are SGHTA and FQGNSA. The CDR3 spells CASSSGLPGSGNTIYF.

By frequency, this clonotype is medium-sized. This chain links TRBV10-1 with TRBJ2-3. The CDR3 spans 15 residues. The germline gives CDR1 WNHNN, CDR2 SYGVQD (reference sequence). This CDR3 is CASSEDLTGTDTQYF.

This clonotype is deemed medium-sized by its frequency. The gene calls are TRBV6-5 and TRBJ1-2; there is no DNA to check the TCRdb D call of TRBD1. Germline CDR1 is MNHEY and CDR2 is SVGAGI. The CDR3 spans 16 residues. CDR3: CASSGAGTGKVYGYTF.

This clonotype is deemed medium-sized by its frequency. This chain uses TRBV4-2 with TRBJ2-2; TCRdb's D call of TRBD1 is untestable without DNA. The CDR3 sequence is 15 residues long. Germline CDR1 and CDR2: LGHNA and YNFKEQ. The CDR3 protein is CASSQNQGASGELFF.